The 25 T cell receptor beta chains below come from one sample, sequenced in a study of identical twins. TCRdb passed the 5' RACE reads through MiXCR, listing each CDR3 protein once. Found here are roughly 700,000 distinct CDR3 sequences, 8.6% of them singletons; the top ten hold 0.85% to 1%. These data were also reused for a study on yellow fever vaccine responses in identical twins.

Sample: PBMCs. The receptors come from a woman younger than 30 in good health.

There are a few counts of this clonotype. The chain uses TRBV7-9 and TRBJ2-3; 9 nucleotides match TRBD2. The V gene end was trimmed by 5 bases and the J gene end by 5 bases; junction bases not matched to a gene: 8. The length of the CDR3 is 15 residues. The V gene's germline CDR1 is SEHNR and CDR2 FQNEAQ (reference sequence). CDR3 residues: CASSILAGIGDTQYF. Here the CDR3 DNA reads TGTGCCAGCAGCATCCTAGCGGGGATAGGAGATACGCAGTATTTT. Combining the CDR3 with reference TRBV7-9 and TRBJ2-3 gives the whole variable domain DTGVSQNPRHKITKRGQNVTFRCDPISEHNRLYWYRQTLGQGPEFLTYFQNEAQLEKSRLLSDRFSAERPKGSFSTLEIQRTEQGDSAMYLCASSILAGIGDTQYFGPGTRLTVL.

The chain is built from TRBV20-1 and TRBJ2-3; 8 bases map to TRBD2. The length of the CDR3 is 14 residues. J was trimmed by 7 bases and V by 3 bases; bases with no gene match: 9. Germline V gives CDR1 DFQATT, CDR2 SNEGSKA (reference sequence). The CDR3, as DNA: TGCAGTGCTAGCATGGTAGCGGGGTTCAATACGCAGTATTTT. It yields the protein CSASMVAGFNTQYF.

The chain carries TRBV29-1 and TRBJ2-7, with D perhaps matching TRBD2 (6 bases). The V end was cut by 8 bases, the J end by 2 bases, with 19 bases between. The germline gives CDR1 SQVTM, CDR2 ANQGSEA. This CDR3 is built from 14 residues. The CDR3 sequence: CSYRSPGVPYEQYF. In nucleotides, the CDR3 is TGCAGCTATCGCTCCCCGGGGGTCCCCTACGAGCAGTACTTC.

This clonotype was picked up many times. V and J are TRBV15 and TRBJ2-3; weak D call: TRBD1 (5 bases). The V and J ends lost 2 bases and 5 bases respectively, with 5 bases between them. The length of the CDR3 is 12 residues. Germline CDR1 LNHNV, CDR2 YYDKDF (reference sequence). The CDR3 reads CATSRQGDTQYF. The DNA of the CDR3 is TGTGCCACCAGCAGACAGGGAGATACGCAGTATTTT.

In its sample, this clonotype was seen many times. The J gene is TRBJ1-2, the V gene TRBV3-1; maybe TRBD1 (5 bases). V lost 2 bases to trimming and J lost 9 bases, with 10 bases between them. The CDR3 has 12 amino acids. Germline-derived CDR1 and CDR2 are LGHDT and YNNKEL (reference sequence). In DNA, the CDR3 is TGTGCCAGCAGCCAACCGGGGGGTAGCTACACCTTC. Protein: CASSQPGGSYTF.

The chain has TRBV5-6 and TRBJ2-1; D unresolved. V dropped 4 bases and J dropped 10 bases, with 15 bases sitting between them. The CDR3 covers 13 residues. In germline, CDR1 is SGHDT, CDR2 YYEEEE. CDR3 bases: TGTGCCAGCAGCGCCGACCGTTCGAGGGAGCAGTTCTTC. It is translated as CASSADRSREQFF.

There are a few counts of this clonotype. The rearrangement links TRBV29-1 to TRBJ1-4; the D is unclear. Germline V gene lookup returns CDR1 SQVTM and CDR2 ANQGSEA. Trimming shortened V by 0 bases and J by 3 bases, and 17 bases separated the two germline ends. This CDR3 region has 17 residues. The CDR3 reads CSVEEETSEDPNEKLFF. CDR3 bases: TGCAGCGTTGAAGAAGAAACCTCCGAGGACCCTAATGAAAAACTGTTTTTT.

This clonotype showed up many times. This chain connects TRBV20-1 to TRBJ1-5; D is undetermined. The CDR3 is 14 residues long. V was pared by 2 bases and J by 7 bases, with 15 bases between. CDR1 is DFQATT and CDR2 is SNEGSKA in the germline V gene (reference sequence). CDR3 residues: CSARIGSEGQPQHF. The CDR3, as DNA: TGCAGTGCTAGAATAGGGTCGGAAGGGCAGCCCCAGCATTTT.

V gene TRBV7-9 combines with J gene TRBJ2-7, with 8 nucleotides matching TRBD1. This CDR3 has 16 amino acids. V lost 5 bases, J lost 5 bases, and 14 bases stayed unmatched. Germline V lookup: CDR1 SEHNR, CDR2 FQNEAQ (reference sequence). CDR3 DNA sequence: TGTGCCAGCAGCCGGACAGGGCGCCCCCGGGGCAACGAGCAGTACTTC. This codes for CASSRTGRPRGNEQYF.

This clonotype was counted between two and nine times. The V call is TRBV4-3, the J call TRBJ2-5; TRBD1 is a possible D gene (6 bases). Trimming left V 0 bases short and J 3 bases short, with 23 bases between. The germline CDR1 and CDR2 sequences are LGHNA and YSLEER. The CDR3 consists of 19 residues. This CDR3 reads CASSQDIRGSGASKETQYF. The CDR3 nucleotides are TGCGCCAGCAGCCAAGACATAAGGGGGTCCGGGGCATCGAAAGAGACCCAGTACTTC.

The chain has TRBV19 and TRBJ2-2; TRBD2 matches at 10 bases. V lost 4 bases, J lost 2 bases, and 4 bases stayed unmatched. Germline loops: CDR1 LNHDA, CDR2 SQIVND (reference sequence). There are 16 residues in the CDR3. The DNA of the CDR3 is TGTGCCAGTAGTACTAGCGGGAGCCGTAACACCGGGGAGCTGTTTTTT. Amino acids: CASSTSGSRNTGELFF.

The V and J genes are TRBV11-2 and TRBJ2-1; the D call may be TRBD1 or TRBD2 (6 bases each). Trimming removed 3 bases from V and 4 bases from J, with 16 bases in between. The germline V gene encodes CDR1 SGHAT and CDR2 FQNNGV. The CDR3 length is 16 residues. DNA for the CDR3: TGTGCCAGCAGCTTTGGGAGACAGGCGGGGTACAATGAGCAGTTCTTC. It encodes CASSFGRQAGYNEQFF.

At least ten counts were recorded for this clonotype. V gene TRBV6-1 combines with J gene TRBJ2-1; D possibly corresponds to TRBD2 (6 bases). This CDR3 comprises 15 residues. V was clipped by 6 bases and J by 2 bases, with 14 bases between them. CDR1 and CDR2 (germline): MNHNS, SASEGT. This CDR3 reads CASRQFGRPYNEQFF. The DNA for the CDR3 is TGTGCCAGCAGGCAGTTCGGGAGACCCTACAATGAGCAGTTCTTC.

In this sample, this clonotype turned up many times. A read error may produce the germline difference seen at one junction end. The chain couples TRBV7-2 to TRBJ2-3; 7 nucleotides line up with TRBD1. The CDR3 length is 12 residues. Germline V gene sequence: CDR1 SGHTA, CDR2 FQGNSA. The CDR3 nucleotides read TGCGCCAGCAGCTCCAGGGGGGATACGCAGTATTTT. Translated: CASSSRGDTQYF. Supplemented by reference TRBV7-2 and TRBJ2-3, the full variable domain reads GAGVSQSPSNKVTEKGKDVELRCDPISGHTALYWYRQSLGQGLEFLIYFQGNSAPDKSGLPSDRFSAERTGGSVSTLTIQRTQQEDSAVYLCASSSRGDTQYFGPGTRLTVL.

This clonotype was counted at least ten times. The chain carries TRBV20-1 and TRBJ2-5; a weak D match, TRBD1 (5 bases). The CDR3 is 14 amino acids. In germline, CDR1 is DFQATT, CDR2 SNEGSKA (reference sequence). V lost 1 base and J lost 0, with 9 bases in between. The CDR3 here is CSARAPGYQETQYF. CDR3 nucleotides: TGCAGTGCTAGAGCTCCAGGGTACCAAGAGACCCAGTACTTC.

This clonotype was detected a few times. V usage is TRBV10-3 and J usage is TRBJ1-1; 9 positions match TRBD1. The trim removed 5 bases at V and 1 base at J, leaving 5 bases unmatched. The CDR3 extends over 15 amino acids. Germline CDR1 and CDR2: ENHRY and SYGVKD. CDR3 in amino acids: CAISHPGQGNTEAFF. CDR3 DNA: TGTGCCATCAGTCATCCGGGACAGGGGAACACTGAAGCTTTCTTT.

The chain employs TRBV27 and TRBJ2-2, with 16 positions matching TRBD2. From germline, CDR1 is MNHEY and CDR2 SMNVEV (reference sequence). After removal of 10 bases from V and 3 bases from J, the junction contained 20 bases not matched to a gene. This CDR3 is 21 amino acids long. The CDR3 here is CATNRRGTSGRAADHTGELFF. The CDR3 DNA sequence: TGTGCCACCAACAGGCGGGGGACTAGCGGGAGGGCCGCGGATCACACCGGGGAGCTGTTTTTT.

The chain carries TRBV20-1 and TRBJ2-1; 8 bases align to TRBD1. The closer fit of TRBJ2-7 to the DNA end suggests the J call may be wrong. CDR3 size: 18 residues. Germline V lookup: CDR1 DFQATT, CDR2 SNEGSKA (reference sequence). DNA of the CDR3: TGCAGTGCTAGAGATCCCATGGGACAGGAGACGCATTACAATGAGCAGTACTTC. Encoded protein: CSARDPMGQETHYNEQYF.

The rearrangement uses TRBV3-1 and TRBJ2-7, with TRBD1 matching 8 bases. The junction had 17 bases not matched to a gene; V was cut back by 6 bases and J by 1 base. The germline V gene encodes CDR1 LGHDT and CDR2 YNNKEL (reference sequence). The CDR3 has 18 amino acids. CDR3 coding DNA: TGTGCCAGCAGAAACCGGACAGGGTCCCCCCGGAAGTCCTACGAGCAGTACTTC. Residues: CASRNRTGSPRKSYEQYF.

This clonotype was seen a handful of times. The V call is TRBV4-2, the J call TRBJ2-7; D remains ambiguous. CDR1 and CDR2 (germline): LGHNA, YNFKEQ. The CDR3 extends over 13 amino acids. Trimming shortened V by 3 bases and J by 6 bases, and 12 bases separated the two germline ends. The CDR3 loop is CASSQTIRGEQYF. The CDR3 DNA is TGTGCCAGCAGCCAGACAATCCGAGGCGAGCAGTACTTC.

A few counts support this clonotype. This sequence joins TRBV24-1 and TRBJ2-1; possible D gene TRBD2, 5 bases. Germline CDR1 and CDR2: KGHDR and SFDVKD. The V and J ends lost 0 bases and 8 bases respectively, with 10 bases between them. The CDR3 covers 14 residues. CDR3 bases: TGTGCCACCAGTGATTTGGCGGGCGTCTATGAGCAGTTCTTC. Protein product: CATSDLAGVYEQFF.

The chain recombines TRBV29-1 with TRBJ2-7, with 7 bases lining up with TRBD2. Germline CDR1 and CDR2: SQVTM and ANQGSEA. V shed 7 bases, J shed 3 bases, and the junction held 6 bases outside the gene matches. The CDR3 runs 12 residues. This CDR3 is CSAGEGYYEQYF. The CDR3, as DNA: TGCAGCGCCGGGGAGGGGTACTACGAGCAGTACTTC.

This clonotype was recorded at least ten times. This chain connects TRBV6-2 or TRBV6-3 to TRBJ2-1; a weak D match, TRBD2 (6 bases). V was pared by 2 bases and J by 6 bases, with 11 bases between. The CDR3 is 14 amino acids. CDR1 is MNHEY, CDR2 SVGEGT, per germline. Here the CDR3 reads CASSYVSGLNEQFF. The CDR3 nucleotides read TGTGCCAGCAGTTACGTTAGCGGACTCAATGAGCAGTTCTTC.

DNA for the CDR3: TGCAGGCCGACGCGGGCGGGGGCCTACAATGAGCAGTTCTTC. Translating gives CRPTRAGAYNEQFF. The chain uses TRBV20-1 and TRBJ2-1; TRBD2 matches at 7 bases. This CDR3 is built from 14 residues. Germline-derived CDR1 and CDR2 are DFQATT and SNEGSKA (reference sequence).

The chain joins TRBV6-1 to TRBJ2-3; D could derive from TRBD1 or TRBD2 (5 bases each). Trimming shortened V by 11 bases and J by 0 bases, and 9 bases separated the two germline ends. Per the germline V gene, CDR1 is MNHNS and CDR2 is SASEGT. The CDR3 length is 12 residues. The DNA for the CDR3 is TGTGCCGTGGGGGAAAGCACAGATACGCAGTATTTT. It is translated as CAVGESTDTQYF.